The present entry profiles one T cell receptor (beta chain) with its context. Its target is not known. This entry comes from a study of a mutant IDH1 vaccine in newly diagnosed glioma. The overall study: The first vaccination came 4-6 weeks after radiotherapy alone, or with temozolomide cycles. Treated patients showed a male proportion of around 62%, a female proportion of roughly 38%, and a mean age of around 39 years. Patients previously underwent radiotherapy, temozolomide, or both, and most underwent both.

V shed 3 bases, J shed 5 bases, and the junction held 8 bases outside the gene matches. This CDR3 has 16 amino acids. Looked up from germline, CDR1 is MGHRA and CDR2 is YSYEKL. Stated time point: week 5, during vaccination. All doses held 300 ug of mutant IDH1 20-mer peptide, with topical imiquimod. Donors' newly diagnosed IDH1-mutant WHO grade 3 or 4 astrocytomas lacked nuclear ATRX. The table came from immunoSEQ multiplex PCR; TCRdb's copy has only in-frame clones and leaves some out. Of about 56,000 clones listed, more than 80% are singletons. This specimen consisted of PBMCs, obtained from a glioma patient whose treatment included an IDH1 peptide vaccine. The chain couples TRBV4-1 to TRBJ2-5; 11 nucleotides align to TRBD1. This sequence originates from a woman aged 35 to 49 with glioma. The CDR3 is CASSHAGRTGGETQYF. As DNA, the CDR3 is TGCGCCAGCAGCCACGCCGGACGGACAGGGGGCGAGACCCAGTACTTC.